This T cell receptor beta chain emerged from a study of cytomegalovirus exposure and HLA in healthy donors. Samples came from healthy bone marrow donors. At collection, donors were nominally healthy, but unrecorded immune exposures were probable. Notes on this clone: Its antigen remains unknown.

13 Jbeta primers and 60 Vbeta primers were used for the PCR. Clones were sequenced by immunoSEQ multiplex PCR, and TCRdb holds only the in-frame ones, with some missing. The table lists some 170,000 clones, 70% to 80% of them singletons. Findings of the study overall: The study flagged fewer than 200 TCR beta chains as cytomegalovirus-associated.

The germline V and J ends were trimmed by 6 bases and 1 base, with 16 bases remaining between them. CDR3 length: 15 residues. Germline CDR1 reads MNHNY; CDR2 reads SVGAGI (reference sequence). The origin of this receptor is a man aged 30 to 39 in good health and CMV-seropositive. This chain connects TRBV6-6 to TRBJ2-7, with D possibly TRBD1 on 6 matching bases. Sequencing was done on a sample of PBMCs. DNA for the CDR3: TGTGCCAGCAGAAACCGACAGGTTAAATCCTACGAGCAGTACTTC. This gives the protein CASRNRQVKSYEQYF.